There are many counts of the clone carrying this TCR beta chain. J was trimmed by 6 bases and V by 3 bases; bases with no gene match: 6. The CDR3 is 15 amino acids. This record comes from a study of CD8 T cells in ankylosing spondylitis. TCRdb reprocessed the 5' RACE reads via MiXCR and lists one record per CDR3 protein. The data show fewer than 250,000 distinct CDR3 sequences, roughly a tenth seen once. This TCR was sampled from a male donor with ankylosing spondylitis or in good health (not recorded which). V is TRBV12-3 or TRBV12-4 and J is TRBJ1-4; 8 bases align to TRBD1. The sequencing sample was made of blood, either unsorted or a sorted T cell fraction (not recorded which). In DNA, the CDR3 is TGTGCCAGCAGTTTGGGGACAGGCCGGTATGAAAAACTGTTTTTT. Its protein product is CASSLGTGRYEKLFF.